This TCR beta chain is from a study of blood T cells in healthy people across ages. A second roughly 7 to 11 cycle PCR used barcoded and J-beta primers. TCRdb analysed the 5' RACE reads with MiXCR anew, one entry per CDR3 protein. The sample holds around 1,600,000 distinct CDR3 sequences, roughly 43% seen once. The donors, all healthy, were Caucasians living in Russia, aged roughly 6 to 100. J was trimmed by 0 bases and V by 7 bases; bases with no gene match: 5. In germline, CDR1 is SGHTA, CDR2 FQGNSA. This CDR3 has 15 amino acids. This clonotype was seen a few times. This chain links TRBV7-2 with TRBJ2-2, with TRBD1 matching 7 bases. The sample consisted of blood. The TCR was taken from a woman under 30 in good health. CDR3 DNA sequence: TGTGCCAGCATCACCGGGACAGCGAACACCGGGGAGCTGTTTTTT. This gives the protein CASITGTANTGELFF.